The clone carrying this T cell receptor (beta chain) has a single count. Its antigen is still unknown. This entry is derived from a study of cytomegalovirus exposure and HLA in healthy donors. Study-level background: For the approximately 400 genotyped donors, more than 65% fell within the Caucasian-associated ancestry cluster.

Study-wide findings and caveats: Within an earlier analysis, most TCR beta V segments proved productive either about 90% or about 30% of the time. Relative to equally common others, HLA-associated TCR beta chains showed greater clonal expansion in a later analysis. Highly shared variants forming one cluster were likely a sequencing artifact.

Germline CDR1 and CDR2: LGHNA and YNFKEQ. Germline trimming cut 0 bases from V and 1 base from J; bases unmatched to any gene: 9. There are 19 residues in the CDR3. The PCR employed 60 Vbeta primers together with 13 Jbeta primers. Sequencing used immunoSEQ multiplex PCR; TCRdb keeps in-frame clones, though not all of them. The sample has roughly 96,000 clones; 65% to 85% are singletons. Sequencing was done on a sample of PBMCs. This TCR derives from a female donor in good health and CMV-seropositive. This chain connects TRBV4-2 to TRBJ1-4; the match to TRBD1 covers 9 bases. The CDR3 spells CASSQDPTGGGGTNEKLFF. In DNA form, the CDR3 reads TGTGCCAGCAGCCAAGATCCTACAGGGGGCGGGGGAACTAATGAAAAACTGTTTTTT.